Presented here are 18 T cell receptor beta chains from one specimen sequenced in a study of blood T cells in healthy people across ages. A J-beta primer mix and a sample-barcoded 5' primer were used in a second PCR of roughly 6 to 12 cycles. TCRdb processed the 5' RACE reads anew with MiXCR; each CDR3 protein has one entry. Here the sample spans about 1.8 million distinct CDR3 sequences, roughly 52% being singletons. Sequenced input: blood. The receptors originated from a woman in her thirties or forties in good health.

In the case of this clonotype: An end of the junction differs from the germline gene, which may be a read error. The chain is built from TRBV28 and TRBJ2-7, with a tentative D call TRBD1 (5 bases). Per the germline V gene, CDR1 is MDHEN and CDR2 is SYDVKM. The CDR3 spans 14 residues. The CDR3: CASSLRVRAYGQYF. CDR3 in DNA: TGTGCCAGCAGTTTACGAGTCAGGGCCTACGGGCAGTACTTC.

The genes are TRBV24-1 and TRBJ2-3, with 8 bases fitting TRBD2. CDR3 length: 14 amino acids. From germline, CDR1 is KGHDR and CDR2 SFDVKD. The junction had 3 bases not matched to a gene; V was cut back by 5 bases and J by 3 bases. The CDR3 nucleotides read TGTGCCACCAGTGGAGCGGGGGTAACAGATACGCAGTATTTT. It is translated as CATSGAGVTDTQYF.

As DNA, the CDR3 is TGTGCCAGCAAACCGCGGTCCGGGAAGAATGAGCAGTTCTTC. Translating it yields CASKPRSGKNEQFF. The chain has TRBV7-6 and TRBJ2-1; maybe TRBD2 (5 bases). Per the germline V gene, CDR1 is SGHVS and CDR2 is FNYEAQ. This CDR3 is built from 14 residues. V was cut by 7 bases and J by 7 bases, with 17 bases left in between.

The gene calls are TRBV11-2 and TRBJ2-1; 9 bases agree with TRBD2. V lost 1 base to trimming and J lost 7 bases; unmatched junction nucleotides: 11. The CDR3 spans 17 residues. The germline V gene encodes CDR1 SGHAT and CDR2 FQNNGV. The CDR3 reads CASSLGLAGYGGNEQFF. In DNA, the CDR3 is TGTGCCAGCAGCTTAGGTCTAGCGGGGTATGGCGGTAATGAGCAGTTCTTC.

The chain couples TRBV7-2 to TRBJ2-3; 8 bases are a match to TRBD2. The germline V gene has CDR1 SGHTA and CDR2 FQGNSA. The CDR3 length is 18 residues. The ends lost 1 base at V and 0 bases at J; junction bases unmatched: 9. This chain's CDR3 is CASSLGAGRGASTDTQYF. CDR3 in DNA: TGTGCCAGCAGCTTAGGAGCGGGGCGGGGGGCTAGCACAGATACGCAGTATTTT.

The chain employs TRBV20-1 and TRBJ2-4; D is unresolved. The J call may be wrong; the DNA end is better matched by TRBJ2-7. The CDR3 sequence is 12 residues long. Germline assignment: CDR1 DFQATT and CDR2 SNEGSKA (reference sequence). This CDR3 reads CSAPSVTYEQYF. The CDR3 bases are TGCAGTGCTCCATCAGTTACCTACGAGCAGTACTTC.

This clonotype showed up just a few times. The V gene is TRBV5-1, the J gene TRBJ2-5; D ambiguous. Per the germline V gene, CDR1 is SGHRS and CDR2 is YFSETQ. This CDR3 comprises 12 residues. The V end lost 4 bases, the J end lost 4 bases, and 8 bases lay between the germline ends. As DNA, the CDR3 is TGCGCCAGCAGCGTCTGGGGAGAGACCCAGTACTTC. Amino acid sequence: CASSVWGETQYF.

The V and J genes are TRBV24-1 and TRBJ2-3; 10 positions match TRBD2. The CDR3 has 16 residues. V was clipped by 5 bases and J by 6 bases; unmatched bases: 10. CDR1 KGHDR and CDR2 SFDVKD come from the germline V gene. CDR3 nucleotide sequence: TGTGCCACCAGTGCGTCTAGCGGGGGTTACACTGATACGCAGTATTTT. Translated, it gives CATSASSGGYTDTQYF.

The table lists this clonotype with a few counts. The V gene is TRBV25-1, the J gene TRBJ2-5, with 8 bases aligning to TRBD1. The V and J ends lost 3 bases and 0 bases, in that order; junction bases with no gene match: 9. The CDR3 has 17 residues. Looked up from germline, CDR1 is MGHDK and CDR2 is SYGVNS. The CDR3 here is CASSDPKTGAYQETQYF. The CDR3 DNA reads as TGTGCCAGCAGTGACCCCAAGACAGGGGCGTACCAAGAGACCCAGTACTTC.

This clonotype has only a few counts. The CDR3 DNA sequence: TGCAGTGCTAGAGATCGGCGGAGGGGGAATGAGCAGTTCTTC. It codes for CSARDRRRGNEQFF. V usage is TRBV20-1 and J usage is TRBJ2-1; D may match TRBD1 or TRBD2 (6 bases each). Germline-derived CDR1 and CDR2 are DFQATT and SNEGSKA (reference sequence). The CDR3 length is 14 residues. The ends were cut back, 0 bases at V and 7 bases at J, with 13 bases in the middle.

The chain recombines TRBV20-1 with TRBJ2-7, with 9 bases matching TRBD2. The germline V gene has CDR1 DFQATT and CDR2 SNEGSKA (reference sequence). CDR3 length: 18 amino acids. The J segment lost 7 bases and the V segment lost 7 bases, leaving 26 bases of the junction unmatched. This CDR3 is CSGISAGGKGTSYNEQYF. Here the CDR3 DNA reads TGCAGTGGTATTTCAGCGGGGGGAAAGGGGACCTCCTACAATGAGCAGTACTTC.

This clonotype was detected a few times. This chain connects TRBV13 to TRBJ1-2; tentative D call: TRBD1 (5 bases). Trimming shortened V by 4 bases and J by 2 bases, and 17 bases separated the two germline ends. Germline V lookup: CDR1 PRHDT, CDR2 FYEKMQ (reference sequence). The CDR3 length is 16 residues. The CDR3 is CASSSPGIGTNYGYTF. The CDR3 DNA is TGTGCCAGCAGCTCCCCCGGGATAGGGACCAACTATGGCTACACCTTC.

In this sample, this clonotype turned up a few times. The V and J genes are TRBV6-5 and TRBJ2-7; 7 positions agree with TRBD2. This CDR3 has 17 amino acids. CDR1 MNHEY and CDR2 SVGAGI come from the germline V gene. With V trimmed by 0 bases and J by 5 bases, 13 bases remained unmatched. The CDR3 is CASSYSKGLRAFNEQYF. CDR3 bases: TGTGCCAGCAGTTACTCGAAGGGACTACGGGCGTTCAACGAGCAGTACTTC.

The V call is TRBV20-1, the J call TRBJ2-4; 9 nucleotides agree with TRBD1. The DNA end is a closer match to TRBJ2-7, so the J assignment may be wrong. Looked up from germline, CDR1 is DFQATT and CDR2 is SNEGSKA (reference sequence). The CDR3 sequence is 15 residues long. The CDR3 nucleotides read TGCAGTGCTGCCAGGGTGGGACAGGGTTCCTACGAGCAGTACTTC. Its protein product is CSAARVGQGSYEQYF.

This clonotype was seen only a few times. The gene calls are TRBV12-3 or TRBV12-4 and TRBJ2-7, with D perhaps matching TRBD1 or TRBD2 (5 bases each). Trimming cost V 3 bases and J 7 bases, with 13 bases left between them. This CDR3 comprises 13 residues. CDR3 coding DNA: TGTGCCAGCAGTTTGACCGCTGGGGGTGAGCAGTACTTC. This gives the protein CASSLTAGGEQYF.

For this clonotype: This could be a read error, since a much larger clone is one nucleotide away. V is TRBV7-9 and J is TRBJ2-1; 8 bases are shared with TRBD1. The CDR3 loop spans 16 amino acids. CDR1 and CDR2 from the germline V gene are SEHNR and FQNEAQ (reference sequence). The CDR3 loop reads CANSDTETGVHNEQFF. Written as DNA, the CDR3 is TGTGCCAACAGCGACACTGAGACAGGGGTTCACAATGAGCAGTTCTTC.

The chain is built from TRBV6-6 and TRBJ1-2; D perhaps matches TRBD1 (6 bases). V was clipped by 5 bases and J by 3 bases, with 13 bases between them. The CDR3 is made up of 14 amino acids. Looked up from germline, CDR1 is MNHNY and CDR2 is SVGAGI (reference sequence). CDR3 sequence reads: CASSARGRDYGYTF. CDR3 nucleotide sequence: TGTGCCAGCAGTGCCAGGGGCCGCGACTATGGCTACACCTTC.

The chain is built from TRBV6-5 and TRBJ1-2; 7 bases align to TRBD1. Trimming took 7 bases from V and 2 from J; bases not matched to a gene: 13. Germline V gene sequence: CDR1 MNHEY, CDR2 SVGAGI. This CDR3 is 16 amino acids long. The DNA for the CDR3 is TGTGCCAGCAACCCTACGGGGACAGTGCTGAACTATGGCTACACCTTC. Its protein is CASNPTGTVLNYGYTF.